The sequence of this TCR beta chain was determined in a study of shared clonotypes between healthy human individuals. As for the study in general: The composition of the donors was a couple of women and a few men aged 18 to 49.

CDR1 and CDR2 (germline): SGHRS, YFSETQ. The J segment lost 1 base and the V segment lost 0 bases, leaving 5 bases of the junction unmatched. The CDR3 length is 16 residues. Every one of the donors was a Caucasian adult that lived in Nashville, Tennessee. Sequencing was at deep level. Assay used: immunoSEQ multiplex PCR; TCRdb lists only in-frame clones, some missing. The sample holds 950,000 to 1,100,000 clones; about 77% are singletons and the top ten take nearly 1.5%. This chain joins TRBV5-1 and TRBJ2-3; 7 bases align to TRBD1. Sequencing was done on a sample of memory CD4+ T cells sorted from blood. Subset here: CD45RA-negative fraction. The receptor comes from a man in his late teens or twenties in good health. DNA of the CDR3: TGCGCCAGCAGCTTGGTTCCGGGACAGCGCACAGATACGCAGTATTTT. It yields the protein CASSLVPGQRTDTQYF.